The 11 T cell receptor beta chains presented below share a single source sample, sequenced in a study of blood T cells in healthy people across ages. A J-beta primer mix and a sample-barcoded 5' primer were used in a second PCR of roughly 6 to 11 cycles. TCRdb passed the 5' RACE reads through MiXCR, listing each CDR3 protein once. The sample yields roughly 640,000 distinct CDR3 sequences, less than 35% seen once. The sequenced sample consisted of blood. The receptors stem from a woman aged 80 or over in good health.

This clonotype was counted at least ten times. This chain uses TRBV6-4 with TRBJ1-2; D is unresolved. Germline CDR1 is MRHNA and CDR2 is SNTAGT. This CDR3 spans 12 amino acids. V lost 2 bases and J lost 6, with 7 bases in between. CDR3 nucleotide sequence: TGTGCCAGCAGTGACACCGAGGATGGCTACACCTTC. Its protein product is CASSDTEDGYTF.

The chain carries TRBV5-1 and TRBJ2-7; 10 bases map to TRBD1. The J call may be wrong; the DNA end is better matched by TRBJ2-5. CDR3 length: 15 amino acids. CDR1 is SGHRS, CDR2 YFSETQ, per germline. DNA for the CDR3: TGCGCCAGCAGCTTGATGGGACAGGGGATGGAGACCCAGTACTTC. Its translation is CASSLMGQGMETQYF.

This chain connects TRBV9 to TRBJ1-6; D not resolved. The CDR3 sequence is 16 residues long. Deletions cut 0 bases from V and 0 bases from J, with 7 bases between. Germline lookup yields CDR1 SGDLS and CDR2 YYNGEE. The CDR3 protein is CASSVDSRSYNSPLHF. Here the CDR3 DNA reads TGTGCCAGCAGCGTAGATAGCCGCTCCTATAATTCACCCCTCCACTTT. The full variable domain, completed using reference TRBV9 and TRBJ1-6, is DSGVTQTPKHLITATGQRVTLRCSPRSGDLSVYWYQQSLDQGLQFLIQYYNGEERAKGNILERFSAQQFPDLHSELNLSSLELGDSALYFCASSVDSRSYNSPLHFGNGTRLTVT.

The chain uses TRBV7-9 and TRBJ2-3, with D perhaps given as TRBD1 or TRBD2 (7 bases each). Germline CDR1 reads SEHNR; CDR2 reads FQNEAQ (reference sequence). V was trimmed by 5 bases and J by 2 bases, leaving 11 bases between them. This CDR3 is built from 14 residues. This CDR3 is CASSQGGVTDTQYF. As DNA, the CDR3 is TGTGCCAGCAGCCAGGGGGGGGTCACAGATACGCAGTATTTT.

This clonotype occurred a few times. The rearrangement joins TRBV7-8 to TRBJ1-1; D may be TRBD1 (5 bases). This CDR3 contains 15 residues. Germline CDR1 SGHVS, CDR2 FQNEAQ. V lost 5 bases and J 5 bases, leaving 18 bases between the germline ends. The chain's CDR3 is CASSPKRGTTTEAFF. As DNA, the CDR3 is TGTGCCAGCAGCCCTAAACGGGGGACGACGACTGAAGCTTTCTTT.

This clonotype came up many times. The V and J genes are TRBV29-1 and TRBJ2-1; perhaps TRBD2 as D (6 bases). The CDR3 is 12 residues long. V was cut by 3 bases and J by 3 bases, with 6 bases left in between. CDR1 is SQVTM, CDR2 ANQGSEA, per germline. CDR3 sequence: CSVEGGYNEQFF. The CDR3 DNA follows: TGCAGCGTTGAGGGGGGCTACAATGAGCAGTTCTTC.

The chain is built from TRBV11-2 and TRBJ1-5; the match to TRBD1 covers 9 bases. The J segment lost 4 bases and the V segment lost 4 bases, leaving 5 bases of the junction unmatched. CDR3 length: 15 residues. The germline V gene encodes CDR1 SGHAT and CDR2 FQNNGV. CDR3 protein: CASSSGTGPNQPQHF. For the CDR3, the DNA is TGTGCCAGCAGCTCCGGGACAGGGCCTAATCAGCCCCAGCATTTT.

For this clonotype: One junction end disagrees with the germline gene, perhaps due to a read error. The chain links TRBV12-3 or TRBV12-4 to TRBJ1-5; possibly TRBD1 for D (5 bases). This CDR3 spans 13 amino acids. The CDR3 DNA reads as TGTACCAGCAGTCAAAACAGGAATCAGCCCCAGCATTTT. Its translation is CTSSQNRNQPQHF.

In this sample, this clonotype turned up many times. The genes are TRBV7-2 and TRBJ2-4, with a possible D match to TRBD2 (5 bases). The CDR3 runs 13 residues. The V end was cut by 1 base, the J end by 6 bases, with 7 bases between. Germline assignment: CDR1 SGHTA and CDR2 FQGNSA. CDR3 amino acids: CASSLVRGNIQYF. Written as DNA, the CDR3 is TGTGCCAGCAGCTTAGTTCGGGGAAACATTCAGTACTTC.

This chain's CDR3 is CASSHWGQGSQPQHF. DNA for the CDR3: TGTGCCAGCAGCCATTGGGGACAGGGGAGCCAGCCCCAGCATTTT. This chain uses TRBV16 with TRBJ1-5, with TRBD1 matching 10 bases. CDR1 and CDR2 from the germline V gene are KGHSY and FQNENV. The J segment lost 7 bases and the V segment lost 3 bases, leaving 6 bases of the junction unmatched. The CDR3 loop spans 15 amino acids.

Ten or more counts support this clonotype. This chain connects TRBV20-1 to TRBJ1-2; TRBD1 matches 8 bases. The CDR3 totals 15 residues. Germline lookup yields CDR1 DFQATT and CDR2 SNEGSKA (reference sequence). Germline trimming cut 3 bases from V and 6 bases from J; bases unmatched to any gene: 12. This chain's CDR3 is CSASIGQGTWDGYTF. For the CDR3, the DNA is TGCAGTGCTAGTATTGGACAGGGAACGTGGGATGGCTACACCTTC.